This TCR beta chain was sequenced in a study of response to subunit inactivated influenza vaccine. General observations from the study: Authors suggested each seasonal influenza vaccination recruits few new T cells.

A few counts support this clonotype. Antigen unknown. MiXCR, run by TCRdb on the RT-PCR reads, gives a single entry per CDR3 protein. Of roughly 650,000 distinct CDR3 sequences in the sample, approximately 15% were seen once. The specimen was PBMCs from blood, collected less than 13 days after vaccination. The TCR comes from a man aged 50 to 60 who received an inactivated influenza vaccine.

CDR3 sequence: CATSRDYVGTVYEQYF. The CDR3 bases are TGTGCCACCAGCAGAGATTATGTCGGGACAGTCTACGAGCAGTACTTC. This chain uses TRBV15 with TRBJ2-7; 7 bases map to TRBD1. Per germline, CDR1 LNHNV and CDR2 YYDKDF (reference sequence). The CDR3 is 16 amino acids. V dropped 0 bases and J dropped 3; count of bases not matched to a gene: 8.